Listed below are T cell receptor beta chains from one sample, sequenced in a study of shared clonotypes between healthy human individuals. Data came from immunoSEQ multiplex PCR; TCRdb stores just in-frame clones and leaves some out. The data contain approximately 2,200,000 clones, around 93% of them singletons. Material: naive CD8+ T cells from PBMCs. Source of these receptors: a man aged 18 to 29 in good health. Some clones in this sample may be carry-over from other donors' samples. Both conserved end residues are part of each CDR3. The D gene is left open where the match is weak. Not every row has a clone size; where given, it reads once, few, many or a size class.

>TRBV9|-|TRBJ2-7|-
CASSVGGGPPYEQYF
TGTGCCAGCAGCGTAGGGGGCGGGCCTCCCTACGAGCAGTACTTC
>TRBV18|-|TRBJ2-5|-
CASSPYREQETQYF
TGTGCCAGCTCACCATACAGGGAACAAGAGACCCAGTACTTC
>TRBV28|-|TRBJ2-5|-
CASSSLGSQETQYF
TGTGCCAGCAGTTCCCTAGGCTCCCAAGAGACCCAGTACTTC
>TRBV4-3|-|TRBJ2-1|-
CASSRSRQGPNEQFF
TGCGCCAGCAGCCGATCCCGTCAGGGACCCAATGAGCAGTTCTTC
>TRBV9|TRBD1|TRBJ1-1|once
CASSAGRGGSTEAFF
TGTGCCAGCAGCGCCGGCAGGGGGGGGAGCACTGAAGCTTTCTTT
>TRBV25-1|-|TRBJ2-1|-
CASSEGRGEQFF
TGTGCCAGCAGTGAAGGTCGAGGTGAGCAGTTCTTC
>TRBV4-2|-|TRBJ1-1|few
CASSQETALNTEAFF
TGTGCCAGCAGCCAAGAAACAGCTTTGAACACTGAAGCTTTCTTT
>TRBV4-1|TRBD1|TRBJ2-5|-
CASSQDQGVRETQYF
TGCGCCAGCAGCCAGGATCAGGGGGTACGCGAGACCCAGTACTTC
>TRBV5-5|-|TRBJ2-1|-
CASSFTLLASHEQFF
TGTGCCAGCAGCTTCACCCTACTAGCTTCCCATGAGCAGTTCTTC
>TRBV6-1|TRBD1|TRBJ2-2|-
CASRDRANTGELFF
TGTGCCAGCAGGGACAGGGCGAACACCGGGGAGCTGTTTTTT
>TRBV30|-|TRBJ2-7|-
CAWSGTDYEQYF
TGTGCCTGGAGCGGCACAGACTACGAGCAGTACTTC
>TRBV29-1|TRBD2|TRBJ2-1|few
CSARAGEAGEQFF
TGCAGCGCAAGAGCGGGAGAGGCTGGTGAGCAGTTCTTC
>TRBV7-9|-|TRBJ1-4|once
CASRGGSPNEKLFF
TGTGCCAGCCGAGGAGGCAGTCCTAATGAAAAACTGTTTTTT
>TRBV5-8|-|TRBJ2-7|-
CASSSLYEQYF
TGTGCCAGCAGCTCGCTATACGAGCAGTACTTC
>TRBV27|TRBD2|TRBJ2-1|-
CASSLVAGQINEQFF
TGTGCCAGCAGTTTAGTAGCGGGCCAAATAAATGAGCAGTTCTTC
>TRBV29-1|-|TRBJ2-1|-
CSVAVGVLGFF
TGCAGCGTTGCCGTGGGGGTGCTGGGGTTCTTC
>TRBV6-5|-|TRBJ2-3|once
CASSWGGGTDTQYF
TGTGCCAGCAGTTGGGGGGGCGGCACAGATACGCAGTATTTT
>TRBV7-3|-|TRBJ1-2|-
CASSLTQGDGYTF
TGTGCCAGCAGCTTAACGCAAGGAGATGGCTACACCTTC
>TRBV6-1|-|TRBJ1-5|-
CASSEPEGIYSNQPQHF
TGTGCCAGCAGTGAACCGGAAGGCATCTATAGCAATCAGCCCCAGCATTTT
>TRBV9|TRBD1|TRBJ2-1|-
CASSVWGLGTGGIHEQFF
TGTGCCAGCAGCGTATGGGGCTTAGGGACAGGGGGAATCCATGAGCAGTTCTTC
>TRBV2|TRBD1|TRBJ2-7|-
CASTNRGTGSYEQYF
TGTGCCAGCACGAACCGCGGGACAGGATCCTACGAGCAGTACTTC
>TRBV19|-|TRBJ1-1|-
CASSPYMNTEAFF
TGTGCCAGTAGCCCTTACATGAACACTGAAGCTTTCTTT
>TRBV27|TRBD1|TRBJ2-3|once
CASSLIAGTGGTDTQYF
TGTGCCAGCAGTTTAATTGCCGGGACAGGGGGCACAGATACGCAGTATTTT
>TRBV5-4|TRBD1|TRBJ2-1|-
CASRAQQGWDEQFF
TGTGCCAGCAGAGCCCAACAGGGGTGGGATGAGCAGTTCTTC
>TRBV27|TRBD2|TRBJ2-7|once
CASSPRLAGGGTYEQYF
TGTGCCAGCAGTCCCCGACTAGCGGGAGGGGGGACCTACGAGCAGTACTTC
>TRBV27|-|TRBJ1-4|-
CASAARATNEKLFF
TGTGCCAGCGCGGCTCGGGCAACTAATGAAAAACTGTTTTTT
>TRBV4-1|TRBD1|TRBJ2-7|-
CASSQGTGREQYF
TGCGCCAGCAGCCAGGGGACAGGGCGCGAGCAGTACTTC
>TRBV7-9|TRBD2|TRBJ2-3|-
CASSFGTSGPITDTQYF
TGTGCCAGCAGCTTTGGGACTAGCGGGCCCATCACAGATACGCAGTATTTT
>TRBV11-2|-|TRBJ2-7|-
CASSLPLGGRAEQYF
TGTGCCAGCAGCTTGCCCTTGGGAGGAAGGGCCGAGCAGTACTTC
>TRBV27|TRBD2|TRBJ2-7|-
CASGISGDEQYF
TGTGCCAGCGGGATTAGCGGGGACGAGCAGTACTTC
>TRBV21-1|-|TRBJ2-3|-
CASSKAEQVGGPADTQYF
TGTGCCAGCAGCAAAGCGGAGCAGGTGGGAGGGCCCGCAGATACGCAGTATTTT
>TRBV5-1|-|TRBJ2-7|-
CASSLEGVSSYEQYF
TGCGCCAGCAGCTTGGAAGGGGTCTCGAGCTACGAGCAGTACTTC
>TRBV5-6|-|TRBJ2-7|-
CASSLRFHEQYF
TGTGCCAGCAGCTTGAGGTTCCACGAGCAGTACTTC
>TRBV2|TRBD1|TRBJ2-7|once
CASSEAYRDRDEQYF
TGTGCCAGCAGTGAAGCATACCGGGACAGGGACGAGCAGTACTTC
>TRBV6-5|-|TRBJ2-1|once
CASSQPRGVLVEQFF
TGTGCCAGCAGCCAACCAAGGGGCGTCTTGGTTGAGCAGTTCTTC
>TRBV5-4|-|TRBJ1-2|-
CASSFPGAGGYGYTF
TGTGCCAGCAGCTTCCCGGGAGCCGGGGGCTATGGCTACACCTTC
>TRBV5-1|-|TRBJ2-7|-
CASSLVGGKGYEQYF
TGCGCCAGCAGCTTGGTCGGGGGAAAGGGCTACGAGCAGTACTTC
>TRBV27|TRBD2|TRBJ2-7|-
CASSPLGLAGVAYEQYF
TGTGCCAGCAGTCCCCTAGGACTAGCGGGAGTGGCCTACGAGCAGTACTTC
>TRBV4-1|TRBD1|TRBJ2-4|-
CASSQEARGLNIQYF
TGCGCCAGCAGCCAAGAAGCCAGGGGGCTGAACATTCAGTACTTC
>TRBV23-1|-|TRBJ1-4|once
CASSYRAARGEKLFF
TGCGCCAGCTCTTATCGGGCAGCCAGAGGTGAAAAACTGTTTTTT
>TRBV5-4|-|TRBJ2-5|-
CASSLVGGVETQYF
TGTGCCAGCAGCTTGGTGGGCGGAGTGGAGACCCAGTACTTC
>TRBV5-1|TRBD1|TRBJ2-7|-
CASSSGTASYEQYF
TGCGCCAGCAGCTCCGGGACAGCCTCGTACGAGCAGTACTTC
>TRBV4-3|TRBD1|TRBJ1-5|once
CASSIGTGANQPQHF
TGCGCCAGCAGCATCGGAACAGGGGCCAATCAGCCCCAGCATTTT